Listed here is a single T cell receptor (beta chain). Its antigen is undetermined. cDNA libraries for TRB were generated by 5' RACE incorporating UMI labels. From its re-call of the 5' RACE reads, TCRdb lists each CDR3 protein once, without DNA. Its table records 20,000 to 30,000 distinct CDR3 sequences. These data originate in a study of CXCR3-negative and CXCR3-positive naive CD8 T cells. Overall study findings and caveats: Higher TRB CDR3 hydrophobicity marked CXCR3-positive naive cells relative to CXCR3-negative naive cells.

This CDR3 contains 14 residues. The TCR sequence derives from a human donor in good health. Some clones in this sample may be carry-over from other donors' samples. The specimen was naive CXCR3- CD8+ T cells from blood. Subset described: CD45RO-CCR7+CD27+CD95- naive CD8+ T cells lacking CXCR3 (TNR3-). V is TRBV12-3 or TRBV12-4 and J is TRBJ1-6. This CDR3 is CASSQWGLDSPLHF.